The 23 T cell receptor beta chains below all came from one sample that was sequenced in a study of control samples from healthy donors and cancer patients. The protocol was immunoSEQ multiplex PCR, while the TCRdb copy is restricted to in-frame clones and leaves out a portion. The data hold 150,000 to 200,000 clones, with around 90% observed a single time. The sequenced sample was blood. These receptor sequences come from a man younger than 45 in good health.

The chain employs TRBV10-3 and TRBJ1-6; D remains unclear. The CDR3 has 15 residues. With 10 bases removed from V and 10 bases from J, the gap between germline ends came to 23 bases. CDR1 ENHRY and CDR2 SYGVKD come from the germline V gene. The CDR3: CATRSWGSEGSPLHF. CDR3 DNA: TGTGCCACCAGGTCGTGGGGATCTGAAGGGTCACCCCTCCACTTT.

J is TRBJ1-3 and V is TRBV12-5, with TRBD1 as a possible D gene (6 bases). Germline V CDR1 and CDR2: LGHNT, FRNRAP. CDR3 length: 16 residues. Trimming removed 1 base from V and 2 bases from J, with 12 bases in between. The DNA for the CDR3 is TGTGCTAGTGGTTTGGGTCTTCCAGGGGCTGGAAACACCATATATTTT. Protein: CASGLGLPGAGNTIYF. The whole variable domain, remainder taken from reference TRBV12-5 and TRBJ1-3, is DARVTQTPRHKVTEMGQEVTMRCQPILGHNTVFWYRQTMMQGLELLAYFRNRAPLDDSGMPKDRFSAEMPDATLATLKIQPSEPRDSAVYFCASGLGLPGAGNTIYFGEGSWLTVV.

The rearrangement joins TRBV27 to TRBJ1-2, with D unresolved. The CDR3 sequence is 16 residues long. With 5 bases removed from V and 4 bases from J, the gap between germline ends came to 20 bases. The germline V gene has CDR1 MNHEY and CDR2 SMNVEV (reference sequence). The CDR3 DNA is TGTGCCAGCAGTCAAGGCGGCGGGCCCAGGAGCTATGGCTACACCTTC. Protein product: CASSQGGGPRSYGYTF.

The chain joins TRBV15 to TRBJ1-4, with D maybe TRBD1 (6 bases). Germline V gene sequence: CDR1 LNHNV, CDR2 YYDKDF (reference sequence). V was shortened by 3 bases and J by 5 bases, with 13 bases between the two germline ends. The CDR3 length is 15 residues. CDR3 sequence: CATSSHNRENEKLFF. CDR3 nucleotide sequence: TGTGCCACCAGCAGCCACAACAGGGAGAATGAAAAACTGTTTTTT.

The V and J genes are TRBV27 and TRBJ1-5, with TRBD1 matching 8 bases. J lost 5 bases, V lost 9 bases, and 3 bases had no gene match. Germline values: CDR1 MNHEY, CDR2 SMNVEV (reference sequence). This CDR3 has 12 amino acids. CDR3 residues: CASQQGDQPQHF. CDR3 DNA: TGTGCCAGTCAACAGGGGGATCAGCCCCAGCATTTT.

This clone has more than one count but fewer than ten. The CDR3 DNA sequence: TGTGCCAGCAGCTTCACAGCGGGGGGCAACACAGATACGCAGTATTTT. Translated: CASSFTAGGNTDTQYF. The chain links TRBV7-9 to TRBJ2-3; 9 bases line up with TRBD2. The junction had 6 bases not matched to a gene; V was cut back by 3 bases and J by 2 bases. This CDR3 has 16 residues. Germline V gives CDR1 SEHNR, CDR2 FQNEAQ (reference sequence).

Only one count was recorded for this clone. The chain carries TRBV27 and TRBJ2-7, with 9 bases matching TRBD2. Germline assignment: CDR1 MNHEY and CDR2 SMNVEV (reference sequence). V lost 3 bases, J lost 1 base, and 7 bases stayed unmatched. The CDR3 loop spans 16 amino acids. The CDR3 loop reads CASSFNSGRRSYEQYF. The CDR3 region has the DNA TGTGCCAGCAGTTTTAATAGCGGGAGACGTTCCTACGAGCAGTACTTC.

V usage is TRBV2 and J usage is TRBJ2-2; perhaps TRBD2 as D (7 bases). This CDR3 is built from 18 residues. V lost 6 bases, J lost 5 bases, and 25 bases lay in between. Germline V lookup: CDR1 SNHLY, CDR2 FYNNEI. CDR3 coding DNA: TGTGCCAGCAGAGGGGAGGGCAGGGGAGTTACTCGGACCGGGGAGCTGTTTTTT. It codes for CASRGEGRGVTRTGELFF. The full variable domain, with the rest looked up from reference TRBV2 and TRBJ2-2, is EPEVTQTPSHQVTQMGQEVILRCVPISNHLYFYWYRQILGQKVEFLVSFYNNEISEKSEIFDDQFSVERPDGSNFTLKIRSTKLEDSAMYFCASRGEGRGVTRTGELFFGEGSRLTVL.

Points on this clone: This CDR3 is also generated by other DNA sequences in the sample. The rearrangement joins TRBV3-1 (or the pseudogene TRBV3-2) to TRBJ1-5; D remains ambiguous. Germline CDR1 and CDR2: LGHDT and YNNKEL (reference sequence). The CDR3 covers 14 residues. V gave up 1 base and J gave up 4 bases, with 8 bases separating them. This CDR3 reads CASSQAGSNQPQHF. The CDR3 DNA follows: TGTGCCAGCAGCCAAGCTGGAAGTAATCAGCCCCAGCATTTT.

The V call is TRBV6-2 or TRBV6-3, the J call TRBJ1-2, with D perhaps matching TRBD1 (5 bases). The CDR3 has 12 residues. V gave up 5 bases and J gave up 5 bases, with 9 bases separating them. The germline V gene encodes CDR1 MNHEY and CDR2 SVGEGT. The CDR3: CASSSGTYGYTF. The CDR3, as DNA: TGTGCCAGCAGTAGCGGGACTTATGGCTACACCTTC.

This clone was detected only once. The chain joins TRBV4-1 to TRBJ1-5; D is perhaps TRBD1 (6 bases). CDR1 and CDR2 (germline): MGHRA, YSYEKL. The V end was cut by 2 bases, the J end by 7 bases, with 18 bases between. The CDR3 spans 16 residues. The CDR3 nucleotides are TGCGCCAGCAGCCAAAGATTTACGGACAGCCGACAGCCCCAGCATTTT. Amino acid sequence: CASSQRFTDSRQPQHF.

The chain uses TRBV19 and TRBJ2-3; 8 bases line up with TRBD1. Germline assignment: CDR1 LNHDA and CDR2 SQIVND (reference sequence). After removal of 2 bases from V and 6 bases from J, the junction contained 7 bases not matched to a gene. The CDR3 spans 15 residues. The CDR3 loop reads CASSIQDRVTDTQYF. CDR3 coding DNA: TGTGCCAGTAGTATACAGGACAGGGTAACCGATACGCAGTATTTT.

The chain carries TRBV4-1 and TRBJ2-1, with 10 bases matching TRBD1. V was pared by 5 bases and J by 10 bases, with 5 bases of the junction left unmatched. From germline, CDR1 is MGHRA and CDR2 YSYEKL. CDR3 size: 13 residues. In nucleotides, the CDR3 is TGCGCCAGCAGCACCGGGACAGGGGACGAGCAGTTCTTC. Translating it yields CASSTGTGDEQFF.

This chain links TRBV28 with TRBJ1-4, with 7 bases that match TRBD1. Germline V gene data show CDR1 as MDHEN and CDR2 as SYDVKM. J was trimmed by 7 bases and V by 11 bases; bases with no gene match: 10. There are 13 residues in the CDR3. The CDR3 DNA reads TGTGCCGCAAGGACAGGAGGAAGTGAAAAACTGTTTTTT. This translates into CAARTGGSEKLFF.

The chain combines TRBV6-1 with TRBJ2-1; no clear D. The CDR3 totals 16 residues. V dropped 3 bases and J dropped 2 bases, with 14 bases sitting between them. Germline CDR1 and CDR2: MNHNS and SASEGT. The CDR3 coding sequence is TGTGCCAGCAGTGACCGGCCGGGTGCCACCTACAATGAGCAGTTCTTC. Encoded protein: CASSDRPGATYNEQFF.

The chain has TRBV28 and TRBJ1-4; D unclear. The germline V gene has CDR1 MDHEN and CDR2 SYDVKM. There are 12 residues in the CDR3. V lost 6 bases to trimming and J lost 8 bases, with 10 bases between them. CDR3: CASSTPKEKLFF. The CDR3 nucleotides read TGTGCCAGCAGCACACCCAAGGAAAAACTGTTTTTT.

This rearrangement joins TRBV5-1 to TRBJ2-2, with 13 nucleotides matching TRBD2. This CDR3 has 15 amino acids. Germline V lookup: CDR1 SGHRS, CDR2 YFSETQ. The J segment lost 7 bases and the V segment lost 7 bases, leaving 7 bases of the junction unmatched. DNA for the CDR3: TGCGCCAGCTCGATACTAGCGGGAGGGAACGGGGAGCTGTTTTTT. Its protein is CASSILAGGNGELFF.

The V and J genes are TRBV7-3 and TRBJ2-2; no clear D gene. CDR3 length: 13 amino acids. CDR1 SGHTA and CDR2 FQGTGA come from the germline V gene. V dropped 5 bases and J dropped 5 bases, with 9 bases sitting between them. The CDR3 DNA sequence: TGTGCCAGCAGCCCCAAGAGAACCGGGGAGCTGTTTTTT. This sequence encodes CASSPKRTGELFF.

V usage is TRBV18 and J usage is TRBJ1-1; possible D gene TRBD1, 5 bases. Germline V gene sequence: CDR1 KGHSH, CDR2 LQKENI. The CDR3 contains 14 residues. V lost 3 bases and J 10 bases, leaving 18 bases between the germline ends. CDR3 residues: CASSPQEGPPGAFF. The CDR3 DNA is TGTGCCAGCTCACCTCAGGAGGGGCCCCCTGGAGCTTTCTTT.

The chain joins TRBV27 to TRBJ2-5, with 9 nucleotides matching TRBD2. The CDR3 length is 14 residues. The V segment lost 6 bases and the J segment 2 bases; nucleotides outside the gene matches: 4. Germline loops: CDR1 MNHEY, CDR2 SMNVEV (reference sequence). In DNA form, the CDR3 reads TGTGCCAGCAGACCGGCGGGAGGGCAAGAGACCCAGTACTTC. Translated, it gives CASRPAGGQETQYF.

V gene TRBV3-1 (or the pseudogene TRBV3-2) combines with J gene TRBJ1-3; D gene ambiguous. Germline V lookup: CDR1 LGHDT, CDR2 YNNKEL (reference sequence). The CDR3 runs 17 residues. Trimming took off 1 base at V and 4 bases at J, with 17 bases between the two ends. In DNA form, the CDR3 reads TGTGCCAGCAGCCAAGGGGCGGTAGGGTTTTCGGGAAACACCATATATTTT. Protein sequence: CASSQGAVGFSGNTIYF.

The CDR3 protein is CASSLDTPGWGKLFF. The CDR3 coding sequence is TGTGCCAGCAGCTTAGATACTCCCGGATGGGGAAAACTGTTTTTT. This chain uses TRBV7-2 with TRBJ1-4; D gene uncertain. The CDR3 loop spans 15 amino acids. Trimming shortened V by 1 base and J by 10 bases, and 16 bases separated the two germline ends. Looked up from germline, CDR1 is SGHTA and CDR2 is FQGNSA.

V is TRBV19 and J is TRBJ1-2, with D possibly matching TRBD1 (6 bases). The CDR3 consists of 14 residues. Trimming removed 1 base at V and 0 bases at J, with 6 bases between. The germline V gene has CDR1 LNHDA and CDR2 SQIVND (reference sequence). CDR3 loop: CASSIGTANYGYTF. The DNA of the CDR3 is TGTGCCAGTAGTATAGGGACAGCTAACTATGGCTACACCTTC.